This T cell receptor beta chain was captured in a study of technical replicates of blood from a handful of donors (TCRdb year 2017). The library was built by means of the immunoSEQ multiplex PCR assay. In TCRdb, the immuneACCESS table is reduced to in-frame sequences with V and J assigned. These tables do not hold every clone; where another copy was compared, an unresolved V gene accounts for under half, and the others remain unexplained. The sample table shows around 64,000 clones, and around 93% are seen once. The ten largest clones represent over 4% of the sample. As concerns this clone: Which antigen it targets is not known. No base-level quality is on record; no much larger clone is a single base apart.

This sequence was found in a human donor in good health. Some clones in this sample may be carry-over from other donors' samples. The sample was PBMCs.

CDR3 sequence: CASSLAEGLAYEQYF. The base sequence is TGTGCCAGCAGCTTAGCGGAGGGGCTCGCCTACGAGCAGTACTTC. The chain is assembled from TRBV7-9 and TRBJ2-7; the best D guess is TRBD2, with 6 bases matching. Including the terminal cysteine and phenylalanine, the CDR3 comprises 15 residues. The read is trimmed to its CDR3 DNA, 45 bases read in frame from base 1. Between the V and J ends, shortened by 0 bases and 2 bases respectively, the junction contains 11 bases. From a lookup of the germline V gene (reference sequence), CDR1 and CDR2 are SEHNR and FQNEAQ.